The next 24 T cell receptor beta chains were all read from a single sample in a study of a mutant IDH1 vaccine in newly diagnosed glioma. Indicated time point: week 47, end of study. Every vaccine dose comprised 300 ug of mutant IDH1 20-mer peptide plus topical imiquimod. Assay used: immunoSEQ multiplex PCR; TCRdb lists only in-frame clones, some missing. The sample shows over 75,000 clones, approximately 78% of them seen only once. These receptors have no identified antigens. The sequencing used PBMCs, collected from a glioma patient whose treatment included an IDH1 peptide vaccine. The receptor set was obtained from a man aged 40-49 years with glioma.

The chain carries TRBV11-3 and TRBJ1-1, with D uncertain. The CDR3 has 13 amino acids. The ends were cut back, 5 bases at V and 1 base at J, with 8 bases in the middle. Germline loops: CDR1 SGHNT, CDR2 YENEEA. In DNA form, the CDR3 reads TGTGCCAGCAGCCCCGCACAGAACACTGAAGCTTTCTTT. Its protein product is CASSPAQNTEAFF.

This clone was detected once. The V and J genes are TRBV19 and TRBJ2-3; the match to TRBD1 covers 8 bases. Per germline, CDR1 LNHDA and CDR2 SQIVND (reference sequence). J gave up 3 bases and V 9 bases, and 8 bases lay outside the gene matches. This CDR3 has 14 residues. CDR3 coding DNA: TGTGCCAGCACAAGGGACAGGATGACAGATACGCAGTATTTT. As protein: CASTRDRMTDTQYF.

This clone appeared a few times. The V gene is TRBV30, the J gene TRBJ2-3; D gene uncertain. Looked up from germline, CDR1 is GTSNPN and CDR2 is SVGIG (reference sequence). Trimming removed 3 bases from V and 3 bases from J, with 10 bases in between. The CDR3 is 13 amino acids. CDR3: CAWSPVGTDTQYF. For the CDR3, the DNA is TGTGCCTGGAGCCCCGTGGGAACAGATACGCAGTATTTT.

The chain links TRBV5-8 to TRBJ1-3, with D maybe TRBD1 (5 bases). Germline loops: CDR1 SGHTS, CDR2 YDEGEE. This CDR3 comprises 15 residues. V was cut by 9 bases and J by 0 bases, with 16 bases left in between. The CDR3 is CAIPPGAGSGNTIYF. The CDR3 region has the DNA TGTGCCATCCCTCCCGGGGCCGGCTCTGGAAACACCATATATTTT.

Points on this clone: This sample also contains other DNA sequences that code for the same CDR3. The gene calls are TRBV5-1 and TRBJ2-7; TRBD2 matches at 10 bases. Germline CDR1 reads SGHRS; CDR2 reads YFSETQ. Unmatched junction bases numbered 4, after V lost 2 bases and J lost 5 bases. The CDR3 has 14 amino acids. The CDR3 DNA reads TGCGCCAGCAGCTTAAGCGGGGGGGCCCACGAGCAGTACTTC. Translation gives CASSLSGGAHEQYF.

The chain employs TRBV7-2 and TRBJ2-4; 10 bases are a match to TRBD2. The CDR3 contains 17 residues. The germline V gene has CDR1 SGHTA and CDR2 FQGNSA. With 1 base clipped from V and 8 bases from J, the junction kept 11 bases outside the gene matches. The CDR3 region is CASSLGFSGGYSYIQYF. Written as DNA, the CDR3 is TGTGCCAGCAGCTTAGGTTTTAGCGGGGGGTATAGCTACATTCAGTACTTC.

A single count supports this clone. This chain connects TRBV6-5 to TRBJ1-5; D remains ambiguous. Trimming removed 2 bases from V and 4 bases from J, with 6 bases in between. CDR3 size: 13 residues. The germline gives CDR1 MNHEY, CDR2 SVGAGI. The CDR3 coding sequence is TGTGCCAGCAGTTACCAGTGGAATCAGCCCCAGCATTTT. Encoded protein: CASSYQWNQPQHF.

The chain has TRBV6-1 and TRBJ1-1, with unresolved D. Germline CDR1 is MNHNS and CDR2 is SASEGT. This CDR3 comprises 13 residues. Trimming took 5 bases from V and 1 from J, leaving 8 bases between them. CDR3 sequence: CASSMTANTEAFF. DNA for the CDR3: TGTGCCAGCAGTATGACGGCGAACACTGAAGCTTTCTTT.

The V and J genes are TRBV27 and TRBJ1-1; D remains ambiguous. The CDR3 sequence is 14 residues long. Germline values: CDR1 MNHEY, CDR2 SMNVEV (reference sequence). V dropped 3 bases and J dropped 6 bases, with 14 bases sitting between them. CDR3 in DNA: TGTGCCAGCAGTTTTTATGTGGCCGGCGCTGAAGCTTTCTTT. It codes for CASSFYVAGAEAFF.

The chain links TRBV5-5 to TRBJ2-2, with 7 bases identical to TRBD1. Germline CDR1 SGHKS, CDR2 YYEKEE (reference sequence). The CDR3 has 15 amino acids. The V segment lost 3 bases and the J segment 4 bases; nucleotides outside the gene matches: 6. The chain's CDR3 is CASSYPGQLTGELFF. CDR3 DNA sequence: TGTGCCAGCAGCTACCCGGGACAGCTCACCGGGGAGCTGTTTTTT.

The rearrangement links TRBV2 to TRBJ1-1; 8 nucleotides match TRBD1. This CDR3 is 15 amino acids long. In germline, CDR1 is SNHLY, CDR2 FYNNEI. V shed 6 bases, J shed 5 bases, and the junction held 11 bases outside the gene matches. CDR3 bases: TGTGCCAGCAGCCGGACAGGGAGAGGAACGACTGAAGCTTTCTTT. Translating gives CASSRTGRGTTEAFF.

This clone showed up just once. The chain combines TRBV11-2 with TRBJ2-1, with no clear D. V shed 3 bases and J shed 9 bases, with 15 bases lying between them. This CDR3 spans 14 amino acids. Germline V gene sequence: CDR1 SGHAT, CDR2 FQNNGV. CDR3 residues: CASSFGYFSGEQFF. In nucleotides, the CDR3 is TGTGCCAGCAGCTTCGGCTATTTTTCGGGTGAGCAGTTCTTC.

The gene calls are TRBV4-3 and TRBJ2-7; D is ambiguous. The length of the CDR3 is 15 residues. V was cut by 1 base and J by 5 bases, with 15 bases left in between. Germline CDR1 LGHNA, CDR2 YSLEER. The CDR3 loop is CASSQVSVLRDEQYF. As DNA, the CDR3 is TGCGCCAGCAGCCAAGTGTCGGTCCTCCGGGACGAGCAGTACTTC.

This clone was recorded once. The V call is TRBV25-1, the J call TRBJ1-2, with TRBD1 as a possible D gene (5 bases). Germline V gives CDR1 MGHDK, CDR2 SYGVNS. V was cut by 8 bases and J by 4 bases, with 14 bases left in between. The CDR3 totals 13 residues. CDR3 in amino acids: CASSGGAFYGYTF. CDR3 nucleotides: TGTGCCAGCTCGGGGGGAGCCTTCTATGGCTACACCTTC.

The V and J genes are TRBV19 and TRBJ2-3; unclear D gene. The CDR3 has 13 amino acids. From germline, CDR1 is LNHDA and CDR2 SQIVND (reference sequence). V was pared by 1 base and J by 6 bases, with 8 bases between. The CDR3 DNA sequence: TGTGCCAGTAGTATAGTTGGACGGGATACGCAGTATTTT. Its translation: CASSIVGRDTQYF.

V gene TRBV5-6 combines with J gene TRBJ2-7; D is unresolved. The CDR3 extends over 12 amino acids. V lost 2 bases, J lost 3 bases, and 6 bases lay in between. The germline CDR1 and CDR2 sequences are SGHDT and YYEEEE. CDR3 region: CASSFEHYEQYF. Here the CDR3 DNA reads TGTGCCAGCAGCTTTGAACACTACGAGCAGTACTTC.

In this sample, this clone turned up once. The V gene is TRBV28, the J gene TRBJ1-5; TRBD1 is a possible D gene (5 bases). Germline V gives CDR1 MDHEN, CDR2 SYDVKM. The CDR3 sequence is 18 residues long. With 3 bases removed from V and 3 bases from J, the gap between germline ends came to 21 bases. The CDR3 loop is CASSFVGVGTASNQPQHF. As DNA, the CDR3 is TGTGCCAGCAGTTTTGTCGGGGTGGGGACGGCATCCAATCAGCCCCAGCATTTT.

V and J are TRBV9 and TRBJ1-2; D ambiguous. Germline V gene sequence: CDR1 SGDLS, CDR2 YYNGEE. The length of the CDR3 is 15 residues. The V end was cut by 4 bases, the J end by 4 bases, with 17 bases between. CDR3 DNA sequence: TGTGCCAGCAGCCCCCGCATTTGGGATCTCTATGGCTACACCTTC. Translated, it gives CASSPRIWDLYGYTF.

The CDR3 coding sequence is TGTGCCAGCAGCTTAGCGGGAGGGTACAATGAGCAGTTCTTC. Amino acid sequence: CASSLAGGYNEQFF. The chain is built from TRBV11-2 and TRBJ2-1, with 8 bases aligning to TRBD2. V dropped 1 base and J dropped 4; count of bases not matched to a gene: 0. CDR1 and CDR2 from the germline V gene are SGHAT and FQNNGV. CDR3 size: 14 residues.

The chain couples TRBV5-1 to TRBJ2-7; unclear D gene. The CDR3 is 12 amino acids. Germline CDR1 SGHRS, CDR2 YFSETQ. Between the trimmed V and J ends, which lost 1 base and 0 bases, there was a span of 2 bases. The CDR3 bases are TGCGCCAGCAGCTTGAGCTCCTACGAGCAGTACTTC. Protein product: CASSLSSYEQYF.

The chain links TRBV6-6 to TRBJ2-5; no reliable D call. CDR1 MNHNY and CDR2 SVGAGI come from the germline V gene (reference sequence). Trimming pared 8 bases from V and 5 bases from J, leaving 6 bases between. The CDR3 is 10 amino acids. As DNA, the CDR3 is TGTGCCAGCGCCCTGGAGACCCAGTACTTC. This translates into CASALETQYF.

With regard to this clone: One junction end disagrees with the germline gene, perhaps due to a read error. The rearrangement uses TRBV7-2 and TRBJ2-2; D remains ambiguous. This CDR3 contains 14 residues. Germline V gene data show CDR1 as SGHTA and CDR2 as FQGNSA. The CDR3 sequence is CAGSATLNTGELFF. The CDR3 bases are TGTGCCGGCAGCGCGACCTTGAACACCGGGGAGCTGTTTTTT.

The CDR3 nucleotides read TGCGCCAGCAGCCGGCGGGCTTCAGCCAATGAGCAGTTCTTC. It codes for CASSRRASANEQFF. V usage is TRBV4-3 and J usage is TRBJ2-1, with D possibly TRBD2 on 5 matching bases. Germline CDR1 reads LGHNA; CDR2 reads YSLEER. The germline V and J ends were trimmed by 4 bases and 6 bases, with 13 bases remaining between them. The CDR3 runs to 14 residues.

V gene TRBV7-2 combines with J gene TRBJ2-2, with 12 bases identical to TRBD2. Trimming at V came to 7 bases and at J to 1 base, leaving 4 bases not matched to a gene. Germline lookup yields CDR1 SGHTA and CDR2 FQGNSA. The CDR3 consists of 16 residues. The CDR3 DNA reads TGTGCCAGCACCACTAGCGGGAGGAAGAACACCGGGGAGCTGTTTTTT. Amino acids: CASTTSGRKNTGELFF.